This passage covers 8 T cell receptor beta chains from one sample sequenced in a study of shared clonotypes between healthy human individuals (dated by TCRdb to about 2020). CD8 naive samples were obtained by positive selection for CCR7 among CD45RO-negative cells, yielding a CD45RA+CCR7+ population from which TemRA cells were excluded. Library creation used the immunoSEQ multiplex PCR assay. The source is immuneACCESS, and TCRdb retained only in-frame sequences with V and J called. Part of the clones is not carried over; for the studies checked, unresolved V genes explain less than half of this, and the remainder is unexplained. The sample table contains approximately 2,200,000 clones; only one count was recorded for 90% to 95% of them. The ten biggest clones cover 1.5% to 2% of the sample. Sequenced sample: naive CD8+ T cells from PBMCs. Sample cell subset or site, as interpreted from the label and publication: CD45RA+CCR7+. Receptors originate from a man younger than 35 in good health. Some clones in this sample may be carry-over from other donors' samples.

The V gene is TRBV7-6, the J gene TRBJ2-7, with TRBD2 matching over 10 bases. Trimming took 5 bases from V and 0 from J; bases not matched to a gene: 10. Looked up from germline, CDR1 is SGHVS and CDR2 is FNYEAQ. The CDR3 consists of 17 residues. CDR3 residues: CASSVLAGGPSSYEQYF. The CDR3 coding sequence is TGTGCCAGCAGCGTCTTAGCGGGAGGCCCTAGCTCCTACGAGCAGTACTTC.

The gene calls are TRBV19 and TRBJ1-1; D may be TRBD1 (6 bases). In germline, CDR1 is LNHDA, CDR2 SQIVND (reference sequence). This CDR3 has 15 amino acids. V was pared by 3 bases and J by 1 base, with 12 bases between. CDR3 coding DNA: TGTGCCAGTAGTATCGGCTTGGGGGCGAACACTGAAGCTTTCTTT. It translates to CASSIGLGANTEAFF.

V gene TRBV6-5 combines with J gene TRBJ2-2; no reliable D call. The CDR3 has 15 residues. Germline loops: CDR1 MNHEY, CDR2 SVGAGI. V lost 1 base, J lost 4 bases, and 10 bases lay in between. The CDR3 region has the DNA TGTGCCAGCAGTTACTTGCGGATCCCCACCGGGGAGCTGTTTTTT. This sequence encodes CASSYLRIPTGELFF.

Points on this clone: Within the sample, other DNA sequences also encode this same CDR3. The chain has TRBV7-9 and TRBJ2-5; 12 nucleotides match TRBD2. CDR3 size: 16 residues. Germline CDR1 and CDR2: SEHNR and FQNEAQ (reference sequence). V lost 4 bases and J lost 2; bases outside the gene matches: 5. The CDR3 DNA follows: TGTGCCAGCAGCTCTCGACTAGCGGGAGAGCAAGAGACCCAGTACTTC. It specifies CASSSRLAGEQETQYF. The full variable domain, rest sourced from reference TRBV7-9 and TRBJ2-5, is DTGVSQNPRHKITKRGQNVTFRCDPISEHNRLYWYRQTLGQGPEFLTYFQNEAQLEKSRLLSDRFSAERPKGSFSTLEIQRTEQGDSAMYLCASSSRLAGEQETQYFGPGTRLLVL.

The rearrangement uses TRBV9 and TRBJ2-2, with D perhaps given as TRBD1 or TRBD2 (5 bases each). The CDR3 loop spans 15 amino acids. Trimming removed 2 bases at V and 4 bases at J, with 12 bases between. Germline-derived CDR1 and CDR2 are SGDLS and YYNGEE. Here the CDR3 reads CASSVARGITGELFF. CDR3 DNA sequence: TGTGCCAGCAGCGTCGCCCGGGGCATCACCGGGGAGCTGTTTTTT.

A single count supports this clone. The rearrangement links TRBV28 to TRBJ1-2, with D unclear. The CDR3 runs 17 residues. V was trimmed by 5 bases and J by 1 base, leaving 20 bases between them. Looked up from germline, CDR1 is MDHEN and CDR2 is SYDVKM. The CDR3 sequence: CASSPPPSEPVNYGYTF. CDR3 sequence (DNA): TGTGCCAGCAGTCCACCACCGAGTGAACCGGTTAACTATGGCTACACCTTC.

The CDR3 bases are TGTGCCAGCAGTTTGCTTGGGACAGTCATCCACGAGCAGTACTTC. It yields the protein CASSLLGTVIHEQYF. The chain is built from TRBV27 and TRBJ2-7; 7 bases match TRBD1. The trim removed 3 bases at V and 5 bases at J, leaving 10 bases unmatched. The germline V gene has CDR1 MNHEY and CDR2 SMNVEV (reference sequence). The CDR3 extends over 15 amino acids.

The chain joins TRBV10-3 to TRBJ2-1, with 10 nucleotides matching TRBD2. Germline CDR1 and CDR2: ENHRY and SYGVKD. The CDR3 consists of 20 residues. V was clipped by 3 bases and J by 2 bases; unmatched bases: 16. CDR3 in DNA: TGTGCCATCAGTGATTTAGGACAGGGATACACTAGCGGGACCTACAATGAGCAGTTCTTC. Amino acids: CAISDLGQGYTSGTYNEQFF.